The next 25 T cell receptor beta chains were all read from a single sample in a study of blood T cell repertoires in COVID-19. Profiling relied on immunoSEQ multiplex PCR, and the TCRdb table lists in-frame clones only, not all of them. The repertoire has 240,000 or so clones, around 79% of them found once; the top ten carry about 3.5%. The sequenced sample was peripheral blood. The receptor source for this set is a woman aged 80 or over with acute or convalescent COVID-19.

The CDR3 loop reads CASSLDEQGEPQHF. CDR3 in DNA: TGTGCCAGCAGCTTAGACGAACAGGGGGAGCCCCAGCATTTT. The V call is TRBV11-2, the J call TRBJ1-5, with 8 bases aligning to TRBD1. The CDR3 runs 14 residues. Trimming at V came to 0 bases and at J to 8 bases, leaving 3 bases not matched to a gene. Germline CDR1 reads SGHAT; CDR2 reads FQNNGV.

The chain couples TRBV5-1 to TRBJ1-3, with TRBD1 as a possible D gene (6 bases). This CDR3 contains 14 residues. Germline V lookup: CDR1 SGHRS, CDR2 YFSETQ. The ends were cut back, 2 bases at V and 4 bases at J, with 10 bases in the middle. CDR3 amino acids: CASSFQGTGNTIYF. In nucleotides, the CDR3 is TGCGCCAGCAGCTTCCAGGGGACGGGAAACACCATATATTTT.

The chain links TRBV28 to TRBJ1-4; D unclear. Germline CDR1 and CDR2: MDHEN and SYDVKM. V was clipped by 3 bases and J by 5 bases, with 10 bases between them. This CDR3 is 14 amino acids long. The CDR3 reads CASSLVAGNEKLFF. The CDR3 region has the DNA TGTGCCAGCAGTTTGGTAGCCGGGAATGAAAAACTGTTTTTT.

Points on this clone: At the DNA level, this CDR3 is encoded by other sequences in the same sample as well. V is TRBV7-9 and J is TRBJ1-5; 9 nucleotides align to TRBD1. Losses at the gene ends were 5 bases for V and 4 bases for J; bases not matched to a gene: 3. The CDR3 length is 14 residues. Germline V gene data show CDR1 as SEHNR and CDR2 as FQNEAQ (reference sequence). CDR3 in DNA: TGTGCCAGCAGCCGTGGGACAGGGAATCAGCCCCAGCATTTT. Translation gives CASSRGTGNQPQHF. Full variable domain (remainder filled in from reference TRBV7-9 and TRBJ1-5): DTGVSQNPRHKITKRGQNVTFRCDPISEHNRLYWYRQTLGQGPEFLTYFQNEAQLEKSRLLSDRFSAERPKGSFSTLEIQRTEQGDSAMYLCASSRGTGNQPQHFGDGTRLSIL.

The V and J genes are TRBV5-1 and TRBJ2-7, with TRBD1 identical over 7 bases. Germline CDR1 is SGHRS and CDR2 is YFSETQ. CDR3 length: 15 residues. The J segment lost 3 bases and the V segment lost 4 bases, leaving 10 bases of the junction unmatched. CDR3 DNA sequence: TGCGCCAGCAGCCTGGGACAGCCCAACCTCTACGAGCAGTACTTC. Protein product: CASSLGQPNLYEQYF. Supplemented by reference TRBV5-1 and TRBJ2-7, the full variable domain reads KAGVTQTPRYLIKTRGQQVTLSCSPISGHRSVSWYQQTPGQGLQFLFEYFSETQRNKGNFPGRFSGRQFSNSRSEMNVSTLELGDSALYLCASSLGQPNLYEQYFGPGTRLTVT.

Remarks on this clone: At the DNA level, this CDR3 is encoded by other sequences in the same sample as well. The CDR3 DNA follows: TGCGCCAGCAGCTTGCCGGGACAGGGGGCCTACGAGCAGTACTTC. Translation: CASSLPGQGAYEQYF. V gene TRBV5-1 combines with J gene TRBJ2-7; 11 bases align to TRBD1. V lost 1 base and J lost 2; bases outside the gene matches: 2. Germline CDR1 and CDR2: SGHRS and YFSETQ. This CDR3 is built from 15 residues.

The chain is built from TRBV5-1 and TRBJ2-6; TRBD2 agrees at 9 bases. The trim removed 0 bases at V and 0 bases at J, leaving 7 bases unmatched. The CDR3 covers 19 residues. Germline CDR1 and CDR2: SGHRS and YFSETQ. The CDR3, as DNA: TGCGCCAGCAGCTTGGGATGGCTAGCGGGGTTCTCTGGGGCCAACGTCCTGACTTTC. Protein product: CASSLGWLAGFSGANVLTF.

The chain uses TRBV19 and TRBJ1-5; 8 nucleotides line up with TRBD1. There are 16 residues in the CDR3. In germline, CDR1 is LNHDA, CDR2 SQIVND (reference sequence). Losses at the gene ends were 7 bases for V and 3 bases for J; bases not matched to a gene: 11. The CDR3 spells CASNNQDRALNQPQHF. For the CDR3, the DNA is TGTGCCAGTAATAACCAGGACAGGGCCCTCAATCAGCCCCAGCATTTT.

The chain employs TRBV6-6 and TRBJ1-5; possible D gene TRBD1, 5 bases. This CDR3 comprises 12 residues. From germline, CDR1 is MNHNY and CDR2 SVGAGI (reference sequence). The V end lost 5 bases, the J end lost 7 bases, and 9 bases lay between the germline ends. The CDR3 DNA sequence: TGTGCCAGCAGTCACGGGGGGCAGCCCCAGCATTTT. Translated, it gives CASSHGGQPQHF.

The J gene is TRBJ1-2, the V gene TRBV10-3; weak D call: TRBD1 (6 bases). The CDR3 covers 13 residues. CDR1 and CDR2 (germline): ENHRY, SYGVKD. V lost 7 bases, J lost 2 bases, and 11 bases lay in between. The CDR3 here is CAITTTGNYGYTF. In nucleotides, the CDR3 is TGTGCCATCACCACAACAGGGAACTATGGCTACACCTTC.

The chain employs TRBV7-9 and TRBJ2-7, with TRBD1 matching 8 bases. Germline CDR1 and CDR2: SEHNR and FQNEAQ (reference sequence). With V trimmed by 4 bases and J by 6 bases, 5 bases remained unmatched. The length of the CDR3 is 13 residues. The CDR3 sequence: CASSWTGRGEQYF. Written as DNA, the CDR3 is TGTGCCAGCAGCTGGACAGGGAGAGGCGAGCAGTACTTC.

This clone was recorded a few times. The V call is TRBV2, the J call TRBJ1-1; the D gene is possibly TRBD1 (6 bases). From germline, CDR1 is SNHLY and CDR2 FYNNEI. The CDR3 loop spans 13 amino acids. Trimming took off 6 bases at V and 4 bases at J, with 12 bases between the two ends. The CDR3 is CASRNRVGTEAFF. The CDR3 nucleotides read TGTGCCAGCAGAAACAGGGTCGGCACTGAAGCTTTCTTT.

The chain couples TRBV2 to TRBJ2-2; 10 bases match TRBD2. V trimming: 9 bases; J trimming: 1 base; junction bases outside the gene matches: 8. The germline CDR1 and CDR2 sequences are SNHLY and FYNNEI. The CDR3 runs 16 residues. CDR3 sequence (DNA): TGTGCCAGAGTCCCTAGACTAGCGGGGAACACCGGGGAGCTGTTTTTT. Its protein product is CARVPRLAGNTGELFF.

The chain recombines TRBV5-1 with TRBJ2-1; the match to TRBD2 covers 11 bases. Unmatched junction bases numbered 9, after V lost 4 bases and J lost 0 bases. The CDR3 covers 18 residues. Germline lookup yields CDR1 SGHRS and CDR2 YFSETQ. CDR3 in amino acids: CASSPGLADHSSYNEQFF. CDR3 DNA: TGCGCCAGCAGCCCGGGACTAGCGGACCACAGCTCCTACAATGAGCAGTTCTTC.

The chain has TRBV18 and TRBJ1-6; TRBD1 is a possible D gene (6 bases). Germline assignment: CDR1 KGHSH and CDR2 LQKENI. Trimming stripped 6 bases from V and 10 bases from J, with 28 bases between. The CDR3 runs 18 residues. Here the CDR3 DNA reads TGTGCCAGCTCCCCCAGACAACAGGGCAGAGAAATCTTGTCACCCCTCCACTTT. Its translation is CASSPRQQGREILSPLHF.

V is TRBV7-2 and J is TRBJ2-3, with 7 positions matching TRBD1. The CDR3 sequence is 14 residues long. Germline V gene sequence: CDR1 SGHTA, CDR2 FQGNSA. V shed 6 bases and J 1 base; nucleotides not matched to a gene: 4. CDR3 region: CASSYDRGTDTQYF. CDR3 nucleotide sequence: TGTGCCAGCAGTTATGACAGGGGCACAGATACGCAGTATTTT.

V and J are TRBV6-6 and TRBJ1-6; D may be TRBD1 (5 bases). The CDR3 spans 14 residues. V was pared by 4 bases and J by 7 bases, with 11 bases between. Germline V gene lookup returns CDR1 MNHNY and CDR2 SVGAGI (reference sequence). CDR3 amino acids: CASSFQGRNSPLHF. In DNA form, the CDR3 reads TGTGCCAGCAGTTTTCAGGGAAGAAATTCACCCCTCCACTTT.

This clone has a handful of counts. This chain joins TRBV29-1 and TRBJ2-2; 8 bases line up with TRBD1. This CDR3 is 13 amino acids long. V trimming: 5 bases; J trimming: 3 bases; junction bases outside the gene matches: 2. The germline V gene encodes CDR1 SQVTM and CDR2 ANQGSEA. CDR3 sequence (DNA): TGCAGCGTTCCGGGACAGGACACCGGGGAGCTGTTTTTT. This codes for CSVPGQDTGELFF.

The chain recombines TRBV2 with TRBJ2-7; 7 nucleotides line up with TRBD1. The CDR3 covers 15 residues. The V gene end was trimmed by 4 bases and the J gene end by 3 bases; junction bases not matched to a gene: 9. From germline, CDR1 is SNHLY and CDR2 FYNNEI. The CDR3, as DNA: TGTGCCAGCAGTGCCCCCACGGGACAGCACTACGAGCAGTACTTC. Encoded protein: CASSAPTGQHYEQYF.

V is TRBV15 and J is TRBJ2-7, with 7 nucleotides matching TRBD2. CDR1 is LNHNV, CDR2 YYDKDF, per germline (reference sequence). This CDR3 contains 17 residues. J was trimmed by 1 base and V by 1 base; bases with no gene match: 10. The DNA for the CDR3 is TGTGCCACCAGCAGAGGCAGGGAGGGGACGGGATCCTACGAGCAGTACTTC. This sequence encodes CATSRGREGTGSYEQYF.

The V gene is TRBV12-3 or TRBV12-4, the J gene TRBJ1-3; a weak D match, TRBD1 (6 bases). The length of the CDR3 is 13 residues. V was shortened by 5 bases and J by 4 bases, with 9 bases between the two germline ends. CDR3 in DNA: TGTGCCAGCAGTCTAGACAGGGGAAACACCATATATTTT. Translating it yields CASSLDRGNTIYF.

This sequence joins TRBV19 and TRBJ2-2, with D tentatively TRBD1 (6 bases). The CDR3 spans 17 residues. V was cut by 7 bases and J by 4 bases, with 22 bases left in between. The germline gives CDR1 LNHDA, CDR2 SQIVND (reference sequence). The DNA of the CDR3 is TGTGCCAGTAAACCTGGACAGACTTTCCCGTTCACCGGGGAGCTGTTTTTT. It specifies CASKPGQTFPFTGELFF.

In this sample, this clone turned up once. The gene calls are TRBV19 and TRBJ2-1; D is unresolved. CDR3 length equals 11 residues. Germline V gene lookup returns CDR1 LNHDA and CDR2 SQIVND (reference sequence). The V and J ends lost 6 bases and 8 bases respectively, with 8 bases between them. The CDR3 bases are TGTGCCAGTAGGCTGGCGGATGAGCAGTTCTTC. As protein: CASRLADEQFF.

The CDR3 reads CASSLWQAGGQETQYF. The CDR3 nucleotides are TGTGCCAGCAGCTTATGGCAAGCGGGGGGCCAAGAGACCCAGTACTTC. The chain uses TRBV7-2 and TRBJ2-5; 9 bases map to TRBD2. Germline lookup yields CDR1 SGHTA and CDR2 FQGNSA. The CDR3 loop spans 16 amino acids. The V and J ends lost 2 bases and 1 base, in that order; junction bases with no gene match: 5.

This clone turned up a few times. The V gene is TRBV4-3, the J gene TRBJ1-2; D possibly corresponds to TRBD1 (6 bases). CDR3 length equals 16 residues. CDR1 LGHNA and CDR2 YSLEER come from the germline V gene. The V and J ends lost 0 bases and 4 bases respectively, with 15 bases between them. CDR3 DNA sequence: TGCGCCAGCAGCCAAGATAGGGGACACGCTGTCTATGGCTACACCTTC. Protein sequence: CASSQDRGHAVYGYTF.